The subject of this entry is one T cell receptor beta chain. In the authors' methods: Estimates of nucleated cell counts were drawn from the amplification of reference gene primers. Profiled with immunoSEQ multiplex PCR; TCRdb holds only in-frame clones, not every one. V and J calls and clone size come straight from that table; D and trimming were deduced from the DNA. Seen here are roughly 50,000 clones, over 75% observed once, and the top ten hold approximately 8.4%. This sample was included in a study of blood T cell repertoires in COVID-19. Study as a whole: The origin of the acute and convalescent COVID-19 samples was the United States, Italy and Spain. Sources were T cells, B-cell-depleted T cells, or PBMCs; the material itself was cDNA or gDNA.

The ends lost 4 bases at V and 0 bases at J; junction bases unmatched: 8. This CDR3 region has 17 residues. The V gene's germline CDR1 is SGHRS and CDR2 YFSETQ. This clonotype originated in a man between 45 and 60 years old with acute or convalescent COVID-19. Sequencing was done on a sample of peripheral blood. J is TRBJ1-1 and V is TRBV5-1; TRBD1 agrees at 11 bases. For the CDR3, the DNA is TGCGCCAGCAGCATTTTGGGACAGGGGGGTCTGAACACTGAAGCTTTCTTT. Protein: CASSILGQGGLNTEAFF. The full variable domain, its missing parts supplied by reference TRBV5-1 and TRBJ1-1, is KAGVTQTPRYLIKTRGQQVTLSCSPISGHRSVSWYQQTPGQGLQFLFEYFSETQRNKGNFPGRFSGRQFSNSRSEMNVSTLELGDSALYLCASSILGQGGLNTEAFFGQGTRLTVV.